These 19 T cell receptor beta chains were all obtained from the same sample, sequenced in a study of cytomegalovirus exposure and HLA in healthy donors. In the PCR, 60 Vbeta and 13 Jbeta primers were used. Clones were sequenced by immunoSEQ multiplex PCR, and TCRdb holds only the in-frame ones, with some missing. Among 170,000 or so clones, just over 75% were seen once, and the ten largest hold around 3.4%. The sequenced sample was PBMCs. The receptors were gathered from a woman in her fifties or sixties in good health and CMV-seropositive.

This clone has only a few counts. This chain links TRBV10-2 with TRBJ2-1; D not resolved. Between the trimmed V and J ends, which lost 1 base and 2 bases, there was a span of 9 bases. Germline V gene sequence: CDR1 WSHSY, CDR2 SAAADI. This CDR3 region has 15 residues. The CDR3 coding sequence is TGCGCCAGCAGTGAGTTCAAACAGACCTACAATGAGCAGTTCTTC. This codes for CASSEFKQTYNEQFF.

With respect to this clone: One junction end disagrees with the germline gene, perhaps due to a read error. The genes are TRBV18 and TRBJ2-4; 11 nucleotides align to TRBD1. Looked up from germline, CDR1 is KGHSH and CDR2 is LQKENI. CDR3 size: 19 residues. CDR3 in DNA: TGTGCCAGCTCACCGAGTCAGGACAGGGGGCTGATAGCCAAAAACAGTCAGTACTTC. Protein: CASSPSQDRGLIAKNSQYF.

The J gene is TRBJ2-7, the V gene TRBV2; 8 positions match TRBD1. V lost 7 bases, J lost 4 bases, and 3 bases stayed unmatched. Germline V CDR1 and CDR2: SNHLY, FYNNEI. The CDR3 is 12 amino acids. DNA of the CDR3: TGTGCCAGCACGGGACAGGCGTACGAGCAGTACTTC. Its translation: CASTGQAYEQYF.

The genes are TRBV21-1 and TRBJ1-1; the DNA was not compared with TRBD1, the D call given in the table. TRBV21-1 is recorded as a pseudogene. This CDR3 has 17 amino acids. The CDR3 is CASSNRDRRRTNTEAFF. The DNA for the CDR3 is TGTGCCAGCAGCAATCGAGACAGACGCAGGACGAACACTGAAGCTTTCTTT.

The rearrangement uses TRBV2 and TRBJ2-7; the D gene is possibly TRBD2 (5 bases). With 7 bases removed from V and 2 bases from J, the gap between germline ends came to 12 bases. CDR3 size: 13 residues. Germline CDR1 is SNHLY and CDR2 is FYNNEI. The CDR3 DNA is TGTGCCAGCACGGAACTAGTCACCTACGAGCAGTACTTC. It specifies CASTELVTYEQYF.

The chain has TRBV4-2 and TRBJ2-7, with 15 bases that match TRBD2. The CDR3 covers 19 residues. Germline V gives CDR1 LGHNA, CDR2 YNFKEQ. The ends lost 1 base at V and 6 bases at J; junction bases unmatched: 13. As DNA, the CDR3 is TGTGCCAGCAGCCAAGTTGTGGGACTAGCGGGGGGATCCCAACGCGAGCAGTACTTC. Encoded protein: CASSQVVGLAGGSQREQYF.

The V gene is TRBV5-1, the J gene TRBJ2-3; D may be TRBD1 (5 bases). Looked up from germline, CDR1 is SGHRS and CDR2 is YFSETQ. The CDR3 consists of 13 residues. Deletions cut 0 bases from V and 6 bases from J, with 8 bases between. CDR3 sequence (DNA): TGCGCCAGCAGCTTGGAGGGGTTGGATACGCAGTATTTT. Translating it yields CASSLEGLDTQYF.

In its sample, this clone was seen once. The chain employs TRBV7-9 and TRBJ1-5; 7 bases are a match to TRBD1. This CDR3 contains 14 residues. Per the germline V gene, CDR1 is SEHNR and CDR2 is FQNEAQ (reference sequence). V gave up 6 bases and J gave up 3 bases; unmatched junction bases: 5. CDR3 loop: CASRSTGANQPQHF. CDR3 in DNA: TGTGCCAGCAGGTCCACAGGGGCCAATCAGCCCCAGCATTTT. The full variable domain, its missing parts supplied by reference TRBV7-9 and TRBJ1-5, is DTGVSQNPRHKITKRGQNVTFRCDPISEHNRLYWYRQTLGQGPEFLTYFQNEAQLEKSRLLSDRFSAERPKGSFSTLEIQRTEQGDSAMYLCASRSTGANQPQHFGDGTRLSIL.

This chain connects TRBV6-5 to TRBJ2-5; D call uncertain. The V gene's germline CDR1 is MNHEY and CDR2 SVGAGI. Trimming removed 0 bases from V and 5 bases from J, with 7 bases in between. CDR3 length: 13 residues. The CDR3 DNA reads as TGTGCCAGCAGTTACTCGACTCCGGAGACCCAGTACTTC. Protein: CASSYSTPETQYF.

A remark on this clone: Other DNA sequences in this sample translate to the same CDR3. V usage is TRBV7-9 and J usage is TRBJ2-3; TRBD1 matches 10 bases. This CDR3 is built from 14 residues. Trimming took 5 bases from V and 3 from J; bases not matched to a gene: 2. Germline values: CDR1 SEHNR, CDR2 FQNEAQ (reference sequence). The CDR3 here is CASSRTGGTDTQYF. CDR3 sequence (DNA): TGTGCCAGCAGCCGGACAGGGGGAACAGATACGCAGTATTTT. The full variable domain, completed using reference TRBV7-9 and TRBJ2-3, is DTGVSQNPRHKITKRGQNVTFRCDPISEHNRLYWYRQTLGQGPEFLTYFQNEAQLEKSRLLSDRFSAERPKGSFSTLEIQRTEQGDSAMYLCASSRTGGTDTQYFGPGTRLTVL.

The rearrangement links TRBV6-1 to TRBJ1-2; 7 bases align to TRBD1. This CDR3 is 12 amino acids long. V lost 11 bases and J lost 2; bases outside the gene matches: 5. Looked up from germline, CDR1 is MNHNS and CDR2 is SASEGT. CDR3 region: CAGSGQNYGYTF. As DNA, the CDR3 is TGTGCCGGATCGGGACAGAACTATGGCTACACCTTC.

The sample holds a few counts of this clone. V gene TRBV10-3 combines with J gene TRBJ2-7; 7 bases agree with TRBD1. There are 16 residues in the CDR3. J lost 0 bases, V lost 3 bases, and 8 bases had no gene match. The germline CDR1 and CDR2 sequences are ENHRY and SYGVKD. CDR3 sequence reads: CAISDPGQTSSYEQYF. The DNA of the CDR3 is TGTGCCATCAGTGACCCGGGACAGACCTCCTCCTACGAGCAGTACTTC.

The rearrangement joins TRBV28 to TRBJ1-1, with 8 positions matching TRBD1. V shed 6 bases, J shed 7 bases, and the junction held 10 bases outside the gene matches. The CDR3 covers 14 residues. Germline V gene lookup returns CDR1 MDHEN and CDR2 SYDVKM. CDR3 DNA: TGTGCCAGCAGATCCGGGACAGGCACGATTGAAGCTTTCTTT. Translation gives CASRSGTGTIEAFF.

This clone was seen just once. The CDR3 DNA follows: TGTGCCAGCGGTGCGGGGAGCGGCAATGAGCAGTTCTTC. This encodes CASGAGSGNEQFF. The chain employs TRBV7-3 and TRBJ2-1; possible D gene TRBD2, 6 bases. V was cut by 8 bases and J by 6 bases, with 14 bases left in between. The germline V gene has CDR1 SGHTA and CDR2 FQGTGA. This CDR3 contains 13 residues.

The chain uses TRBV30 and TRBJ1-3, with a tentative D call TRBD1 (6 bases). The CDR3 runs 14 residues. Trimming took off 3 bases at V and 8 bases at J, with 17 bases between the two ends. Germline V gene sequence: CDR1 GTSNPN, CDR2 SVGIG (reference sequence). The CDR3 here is CAWRGGQGIDTIYF. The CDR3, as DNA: TGTGCCTGGAGGGGGGGGCAGGGAATAGACACCATATATTTT.

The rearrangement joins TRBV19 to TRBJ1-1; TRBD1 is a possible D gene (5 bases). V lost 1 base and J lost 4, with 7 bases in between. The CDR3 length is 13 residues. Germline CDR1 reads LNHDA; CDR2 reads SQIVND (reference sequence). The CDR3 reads CASSIGRGTEAFF. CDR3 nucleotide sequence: TGTGCCAGTAGTATAGGTAGGGGCACTGAAGCTTTCTTT.

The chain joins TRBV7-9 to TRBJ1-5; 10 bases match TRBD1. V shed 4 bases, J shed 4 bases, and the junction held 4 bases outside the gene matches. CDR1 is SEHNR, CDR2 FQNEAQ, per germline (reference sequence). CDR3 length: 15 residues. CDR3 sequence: CASSWGQGSNQPQHF. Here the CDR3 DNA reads TGTGCCAGCAGCTGGGGACAGGGGAGTAATCAGCCCCAGCATTTT. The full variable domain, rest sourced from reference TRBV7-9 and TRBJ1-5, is DTGVSQNPRHKITKRGQNVTFRCDPISEHNRLYWYRQTLGQGPEFLTYFQNEAQLEKSRLLSDRFSAERPKGSFSTLEIQRTEQGDSAMYLCASSWGQGSNQPQHFGDGTRLSIL.

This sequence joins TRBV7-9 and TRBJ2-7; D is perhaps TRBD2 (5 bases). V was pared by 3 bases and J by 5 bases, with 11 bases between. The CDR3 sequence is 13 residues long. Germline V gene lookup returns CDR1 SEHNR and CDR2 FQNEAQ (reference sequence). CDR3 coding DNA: TGTGCCAGCAGCTTGAGGGAGTGGGACGAGCAGTACTTC. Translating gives CASSLREWDEQYF.

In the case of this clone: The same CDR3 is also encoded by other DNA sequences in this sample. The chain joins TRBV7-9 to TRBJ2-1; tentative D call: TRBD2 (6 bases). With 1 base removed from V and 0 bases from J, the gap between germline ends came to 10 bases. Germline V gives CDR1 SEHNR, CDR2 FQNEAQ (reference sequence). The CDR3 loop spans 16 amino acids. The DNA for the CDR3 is TGTGCCAGCAGCTTAGGGGCGGGACTCTCCTACAATGAGCAGTTCTTC. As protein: CASSLGAGLSYNEQFF.